These 13 T cell receptor beta chains came from one sample sequenced in a study of T cells after posttransplantation cyclophosphamide. Only in-frame clones appear in the TCRdb table, and some are missing; sequencing was by immunoSEQ multiplex PCR. The table shows 7,500 to 10,000 clones, with nearly 98% occurring only once. The naive gate required viable CD3+CD4+ or CD3+CD8+ cells with CCR7+CD45RA+CD45RO-CD95-CD27+CD28+ phenotype. Material: naive CD4+ T cells sorted from PBMCs. The origin of the receptors is a woman between 55 and 75 years old in good health, CMV-negative, and a related stem cell transplant donor.

As regards this clone: Other DNA sequences within the sample encode an identical CDR3. The chain employs TRBV18 and TRBJ1-2, with D maybe TRBD1 (5 bases). From germline, CDR1 is KGHSH and CDR2 LQKENI. The CDR3 is made up of 13 amino acids. V dropped 3 bases and J dropped 1 base, with 6 bases sitting between them. CDR3 in DNA: TGTGCCAGCTCACCCCAGGGTAACTATGGCTACACCTTC. It specifies CASSPQGNYGYTF.

CDR3 DNA sequence: TGTGCCAGCAAACTCTCGACTGGGGCCAGGTCCGGCTACACCTTC. This gives the protein CASKLSTGARSGYTF. The chain uses TRBV28 and TRBJ1-2; tentatively, D is TRBD1 (5 bases). CDR1 and CDR2 (germline): MDHEN, SYDVKM. Trimming removed 7 bases from V and 8 bases from J, with 23 bases in between. The CDR3 sequence is 15 residues long.

The chain carries TRBV7-9 and TRBJ2-7; maybe TRBD1 (7 bases). V was cut by 2 bases and J by 2 bases, with 13 bases left in between. Germline V gene lookup returns CDR1 SEHNR and CDR2 FQNEAQ (reference sequence). The CDR3 contains 15 residues. CDR3 protein: CASSLTPGGTYEQYF. In nucleotides, the CDR3 is TGTGCCAGCAGCTTAACCCCAGGGGGGACCTACGAGCAGTACTTC.

This clone has a single count. The rearrangement joins TRBV12-5 to TRBJ2-1; the match to TRBD1 covers 10 bases. V shed 2 bases, J shed 2 bases, and the junction held 15 bases outside the gene matches. Germline CDR1 reads LGHNT; CDR2 reads FRNRAP. The CDR3 is made up of 20 amino acids. The CDR3 nucleotides read TGTGCTAGTGGTTTGACTCTCTTTAGGACAGGGGGTCAGACCTACAATGAGCAGTTCTTC. It encodes CASGLTLFRTGGQTYNEQFF.

Details on this clone: At one end the junction does not follow the germline gene, possibly because of a read error. The identical CDR3 is also encoded by other nucleotide sequences in the sample. The chain is built from TRBV15 and TRBJ2-5, with TRBD2 as a possible D gene (7 bases). There are 15 residues in the CDR3. Germline assignment: CDR1 LNHNV and CDR2 YYDKDF (reference sequence). The CDR3 loop is CATSREYRGGETQYF. CDR3 in DNA: TGTGCCACCAGCAGAGAGTATAGGGGGGGGGAGACCCAATACTTC.

The chain couples TRBV5-1 to TRBJ2-1; TRBD1 matches 8 bases. This CDR3 has 17 amino acids. Germline assignment: CDR1 SGHRS and CDR2 YFSETQ. V lost 2 bases and J lost 5; bases outside the gene matches: 12. In DNA, the CDR3 is TGCGCCAGCAGCTTTCGTACCGGGACAGGCTTCAACAATGAGCAGTTCTTC. Amino acid sequence: CASSFRTGTGFNNEQFF.

The J gene is TRBJ2-1, the V gene TRBV27; TRBD1 matches 9 bases. The CDR3 covers 15 residues. Trimming removed 2 bases from V and 4 bases from J; junction bases left unmatched: 3. Germline-derived CDR1 and CDR2 are MNHEY and SMNVEV (reference sequence). For the CDR3, the DNA is TGTGCCAGCAGTTTAGAAGGACAGGGGTACAATGAGCAGTTCTTC. Amino acids: CASSLEGQGYNEQFF.

In the case of this clone: One junction end does not reproduce the germline sequence, and a read error may be involved. The chain employs TRBV2 and TRBJ1-2; the match to TRBD1 covers 10 bases. CDR3 length equals 14 residues. Germline CDR1 reads SNHLY; CDR2 reads FYNNEI. CDR3 coding DNA: TGTGCCAGCAGGGGGGACAGGGGTAACAATGGCTACACCTTC. It codes for CASRGDRGNNGYTF.

The V call is TRBV5-1, the J call TRBJ2-1; 13 nucleotides line up with TRBD2. Germline V gene data show CDR1 as SGHRS and CDR2 as YFSETQ. With V trimmed by 0 bases and J by 0 bases, 6 bases remained unmatched. This CDR3 region has 19 residues. Here the CDR3 DNA reads TGCGCCAGCAGCTTGGCCGCACTAGCGGGAGGGTTCTCCTACAATGAGCAGTTCTTC. Translated, it gives CASSLAALAGGFSYNEQFF.

About this clone itself: A junction end diverges from the germline sequence, so it may reflect a read error. Other DNA sequences in the same sample also yield this CDR3. V usage is TRBV2 and J usage is TRBJ1-6; maybe TRBD1 (6 bases). CDR3 length: 17 amino acids. Germline assignment: CDR1 SNHLY and CDR2 FYNNEI. The CDR3: CAGRDRGDKSYNSPLHF. The DNA of the CDR3 is TGTGCCGGAAGGGATCGAGGGGACAAGTCCTATAATTCCCCCCTCCACTTT.

The chain employs TRBV10-3 and TRBJ1-5; TRBD1 is a possible D gene (6 bases). The germline CDR1 and CDR2 sequences are ENHRY and SYGVKD. This CDR3 spans 14 amino acids. V lost 0 bases, J lost 7 bases, and 10 bases lay in between. The chain's CDR3 is CAISESGGSQPQHF. CDR3 bases: TGTGCCATCAGTGAGTCAGGGGGATCCCAGCCCCAGCATTTT.

This chain joins TRBV7-5 and TRBJ2-2; TRBD1 is the table's D call, not checked against the DNA. TRBV7-5 is flagged as a pseudogene. This CDR3 spans 15 amino acids. The CDR3 reads CVRSLGQGNTGELFF. The CDR3 region has the DNA TGTGTCAGAAGCTTGGGACAGGGGAACACCGGGGAGCTGTTTTTT.

This clone has just a few counts. The chain carries TRBV7-9 and TRBJ1-2; D gene ambiguous. Germline CDR1 SEHNR, CDR2 FQNEAQ (reference sequence). V lost 3 bases and J lost 3, with 5 bases in between. The CDR3 runs to 12 residues. The CDR3 DNA reads TGTGCCAGCAGCTTTAGTGACTATGGCTACACCTTC. Amino acid sequence: CASSFSDYGYTF.